These T cell receptor beta chains were read from a single sample in a study of T-cell reconstitution after alpha-beta-depleted transplantation in children. TCRdb itself ran the PCR reads through MiXCR, one entry per CDR3 protein. Of some 300,000 distinct CDR3 sequences listed, 10% were seen once; the top ten hold less than 9%. This specimen consisted of PBMCs, obtained before TCRalphabeta/CD19-depleted stem cell transplant. All receptors come from a boy under two years old with acute myeloid leukemia, due to receive a stem cell transplant. CDR3s include the opening cysteine and the closing phenylalanine or tryptophan. D genes are given only for firm matches. Size is omitted from some rows. Given values are once, few, many or a class for expanded clones.

CDR3	DNA	V	D	size	J
CSARDADRGMNTEAFF	TGCAGTGCTAGAGATGCTGACAGGGGGATGAACACTGAAGCTTTCTTT	TRBV20-1	TRBD1	many	TRBJ1-1
CATSDRSSNTGELFF	TGTGCCACCAGTGATCGCAGCTCGAACACCGGGGAGCTGTTTTTT	TRBV24-1	NA	many	TRBJ2-2
CASSPGLDRGYGYTF	TGCGCCAGCAGCCCTGGCCTCGACCGGGGCTATGGCTACACCTTC	TRBV5-1	NA	many	TRBJ1-2
CSARRTGQGGEQYF	TGCAGTGCTCGGCGAACAGGGCAGGGGGGCGAGCAGTACTTC	TRBV20-1	NA	few	TRBJ2-7
CASSFPPFGTNYEQYF	TGTGCCAGCAGCTTTCCCCCGTTCGGGACAAACTACGAGCAGTACTTC	TRBV11-2	NA	many	TRBJ2-7
CARSKQGWAGELFF	TGTGCCAGGAGCAAGCAGGGATGGGCCGGGGAGCTGTTTTTT	TRBV2	NA	many	TRBJ2-2
CSARDLAVGGQPQHF	TGCAGTGCTAGAGATCTAGCAGTCGGTGGTCAGCCCCAGCATTTT	TRBV20-1	NA	NA	TRBJ1-5
CASGPGTDTQYF	TGTGCCTCGGGGCCCGGGACAGATACGCAGTATTTT	TRBV7-3	NA	few	TRBJ2-3
CASSLGSWEQETQYF	TGTGCCAGCAGTCTGGGGAGTTGGGAGCAAGAGACCCAGTACTTC	TRBV12-3/TRBV12-4	NA	many	TRBJ2-5
CACSLDVGGLAAYEQYF	TGCGCCTGCAGCTTGGATGTTGGGGGACTAGCAGCTTACGAGCAGTACTTC	TRBV5-1	TRBD2	NA	TRBJ2-7
CASSLLGTGVGNYGYTF	TGTGCCAGCAGTTTATTAGGGACAGGTGTAGGTAACTATGGCTACACCTTC	TRBV27	TRBD1	NA	TRBJ1-2
CASSQASGGADTQYF	TGCGCCAGCAGCCAGGCTAGCGGGGGGGCAGATACGCAGTATTTT	TRBV4-1	TRBD2	many	TRBJ2-3
CASSLGHTGEQYF	TGTGCCAGCAGCTTAGGTCATACCGGCGAGCAGTACTTC	TRBV7-8	NA	many	TRBJ2-7
CASSLEFSTDTQYF	TGTGCCAGCAGTTTGGAGTTTAGCACAGATACGCAGTATTTT	TRBV12-3/TRBV12-4	NA	many	TRBJ2-3
CASSATGNGYSF	TGTGCCAGCAGTGCAACAGGGAACGGCTACTCCTTC	TRBV25-1	NA	NA	TRBJ1-2
CATQGRPGAYEQYF	TGTGCCACCCAAGGACGCCCAGGGGCGTACGAGCAGTACTTC	TRBV6-1	NA	many	TRBJ2-7
CASPLRGDTQYF	TGTGCCAGCCCCCTTAGGGGGGATACGCAGTATTTT	TRBV7-9	NA	NA	TRBJ2-3
CASSLPGLAQETQYF	TGTGCCAGCAGCCTCCCGGGACTAGCCCAAGAGACCCAGTACTTC	TRBV7-2	TRBD2	NA	TRBJ2-5
CASGASYEQYF	TGTGCTTCCGGGGCGTCCTACGAGCAGTACTTC	TRBV25-1	NA	many	TRBJ2-7
CASSLDPEMSEQYF	TGTGCCAGCAGCTTGGATCCGGAAATGAGCGAGCAGTACTTC	TRBV5-6	NA	many	TRBJ2-7
CASSSRQGGNEQFF	TGTGCCAGCAGCTCGAGACAGGGCGGGAATGAGCAGTTCTTC	TRBV11-2	TRBD1	many	TRBJ2-1
CASSYVGIIMNTEAFF	TGTGCCAGCAGTTACGTGGGGATTATTATGAACACTGAAGCTTTCTTT	TRBV6-5	NA	many	TRBJ1-1
CASSLTDGETQYF	TGTGCCAGCAGCTTAACCGACGGGGAGACCCAGTACTTC	TRBV7-3	NA	many	TRBJ2-5
CASSSPGLYNEQFF	TGTGCCAGCAGTTCTCCGGGACTCTACAATGAGCAGTTCTTC	TRBV6-5	NA	many	TRBJ2-1
CASSPGTDPQGGELFF	TGTGCCAGCAGCCCCGGGACAGACCCACAGGGCGGGGAGCTGTTTTTT	TRBV12-3/TRBV12-4	TRBD1	many	TRBJ2-2
CAWNSGGRHYEQYF	TGTGCCTGGAATTCGGGAGGGAGACACTACGAGCAGTACTTC	TRBV30	TRBD2	few	TRBJ2-7
CASSFWGGTDTQYF	TGTGCCAGCAGTTTTTGGGGGGGGACAGATACGCAGTATTTT	TRBV12-3/TRBV12-4	TRBD2	few	TRBJ2-3
CASQFRAEAFF	TGTGCCAGCCAATTCCGGGCTGAAGCTTTCTTT	TRBV25-1	NA	many	TRBJ1-1
CASSFRGLAGENIQYF	TGTGCCAGCAGTTTCCGAGGACTAGCGGGAGAAAACATTCAGTACTTC	TRBV28	TRBD2	many	TRBJ2-4
CAIGEQETQYF	TGTGCCATAGGGGAGCAAGAGACCCAGTACTTC	TRBV7-7	NA	many	TRBJ2-5
CASSYSTGNTGELFF	TGTGCCAGCAGTTATTCGACAGGGAACACCGGGGAGCTGTTTTTT	TRBV6-5	NA	many	TRBJ2-2
CASSLGTSGVNEQFF	TGTGCCAGCAGTTTAGGGACTAGCGGGGTCAATGAGCAGTTCTTC	TRBV27	TRBD2	many	TRBJ2-1
CASPPAGQRLELFF	TGTGCCTCACCACCTGCGGGACAGAGGCTGGAACTGTTTTTT	TRBV18	TRBD1	few	TRBJ1-4
CASSLAGGPVYEQYF	TGTGCCAGCAGTTTAGCGGGGGGCCCCGTCTACGAGCAGTACTTC	TRBV12-3/TRBV12-4	NA	many	TRBJ2-7
CASSLQPGVTYNEQFF	TGTGCCAGCAGTTTACAACCGGGAGTCACCTACAATGAGCAGTTCTTC	TRBV7-9	NA	many	TRBJ2-1
CASSNRGSPSSLHF	TGTGCCAGCAGTAACCGGGGCTCACCTTCGTCCCTCCACTTT	TRBV6-2/TRBV6-3	NA	many	TRBJ1-6
CASSSILGLAGGRNEQFF	TGTGCCAGCAGCTCTATCCTGGGACTAGCGGGGGGGCGGAATGAGCAGTTCTTC	TRBV7-8	TRBD2	many	TRBJ2-1
CASSTFFGRQEPYEQYF	TGTGCCAGCAGCACTTTTTTCGGGAGGCAAGAGCCCTACGAGCAGTACTTC	TRBV5-4	TRBD2	NA	TRBJ2-7
CASSFDRGYYEQYF	TGCGCCAGCAGCTTCGACAGAGGATACTACGAGCAGTACTTC	TRBV5-1	NA	many	TRBJ2-7
CASSLLAGGASDTQYF	TGCGCCAGCAGCTTACTAGCGGGGGGCGCCTCAGATACGCAGTATTTT	TRBV5-1	TRBD2	few	TRBJ2-3
CASSEVSSLAGELFF	TGTGCCAGCAGTGAAGTCTCCAGTTTGGCCGGGGAGCTGTTTTTT	TRBV6-1	NA	NA	TRBJ2-2
CASRVYTEAFF	TGTGCCAGCAGGGTCTACACTGAAGCTTTCTTT	TRBV6-1	NA	many	TRBJ1-1
CASSRVLAKNIQYF	TGTGCCAGCAGTCGGGTCTTAGCCAAAAACATTCAGTACTTC	TRBV28	NA	NA	TRBJ2-4
CASSGTGGEQYF	TGTGCCAGCAGCGGGACAGGTGGCGAGCAGTACTTC	TRBV9	TRBD1	few	TRBJ2-7
CASSPQGASKNTEAFF	TGTGCCAGCAGCCCTCAGGGGGCGTCAAAAAACACTGAAGCTTTCTTT	TRBV3-1	TRBD1	few	TRBJ1-1
CSATPGGNYYGYTF	TGCAGTGCTACCCCCGGGGGGAATTACTATGGCTACACCTTC	TRBV20-1	NA	NA	TRBJ1-2